This TCR beta chain was recorded in a study of beta chain features in type 1 diabetes. Across the whole study: Age and gender were similar between patients and healthy donors, as were cell yields.

The V and J ends lost 6 bases and 5 bases respectively, with 15 bases between them. The V gene's germline CDR1 is SQVTM and CDR2 ANQGSEA. The CDR3 runs to 13 residues. Staining for CD45RO/CCR7/CD25/CD127/CD95/CD27 allowed sorting of CD4+ naive, central memory, regulatory and stem cell-like memory cells. Reverse transcribing all isolated RNA meant expressed TCRB transcripts were sequenced. Some clones are missing from TCRdb's copy, which holds only in-frame ones; the method was immunoSEQ multiplex PCR. The repertoire has tens of thousands of clones, 40% to 65% of them found once; the top ten carry about 2.4%. Findings of the study overall: Naive, central memory and Treg TCRB repertoires appeared more alike in patients than in healthy donors. Shorter TCRB CDR3s, moderately but significantly so, marked every one of the four CD4+ subsets in Type 1 diabetes patients. There were fewer insertions and more deletions at the VDJ junctions of type 1 diabetes patients.

Worth noting for this clone: Its antigen is unidentified.

Input material: Tregs from blood. This rearrangement joins TRBV29-1 to TRBJ2-3; D might be TRBD1 (5 bases). The receptor comes from a woman between 40 and 50 years old with type 1 diabetes. The CDR3 nucleotides read TGCAGCGTAGCTCGAAGAAGGGGAGATACGCAGTATTTT. Its protein product is CSVARRRGDTQYF.